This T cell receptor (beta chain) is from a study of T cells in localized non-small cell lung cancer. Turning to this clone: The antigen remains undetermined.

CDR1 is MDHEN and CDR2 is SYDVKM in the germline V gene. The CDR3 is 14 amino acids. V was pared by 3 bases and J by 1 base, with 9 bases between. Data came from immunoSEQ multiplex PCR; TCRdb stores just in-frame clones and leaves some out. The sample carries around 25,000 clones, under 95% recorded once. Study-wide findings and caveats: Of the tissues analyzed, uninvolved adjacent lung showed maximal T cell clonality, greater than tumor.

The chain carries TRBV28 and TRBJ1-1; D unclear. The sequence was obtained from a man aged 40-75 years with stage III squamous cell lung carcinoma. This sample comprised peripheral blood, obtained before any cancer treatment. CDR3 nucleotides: TGTGCCAGCAGTTTTCAGGCGGGGAACACTGAAGCTTTCTTT. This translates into CASSFQAGNTEAFF.